This section outlines one TCR beta chain sequence together with its context. The authors prepared the TCRbeta library with unique molecular identifiers. TCRdb re-called the PCR reads with MiXCR, one entry per CDR3 protein. The sample carries hundreds of thousands of distinct CDR3 sequences, approximately 32% recorded once. These data are taken from a study of T-cell reconstitution after alpha-beta-depleted transplantation in children. Germline values: CDR1 MGHRA, CDR2 YSYEKL. The V and J ends lost 0 bases and 6 bases respectively, with 19 bases between them. This CDR3 is 17 amino acids long. Sequences were derived from PBMCs from the stem cell graft donor, sampled from the stem cell graft. This chain joins TRBV4-1 and TRBJ2-3; a possible D gene is TRBD2 (7 bases). The clonotype originates from a human donor who donated a stem cell graft to a child with aplastic anemia. The CDR3 DNA reads as TGCGCCAGCAGCCAAGATAATACAGGGCACGGGAGGGATACGCAGTATTTT. It yields the protein CASSQDNTGHGRDTQYF.